This TCR beta chain was documented in a study of T cell responses to AZD1222 COVID-19 vaccine. Study-level findings and limits: Repertoire sampling happened only post peak T cell response. White British ancestry dominated among donors, who included more females, and clonal diversity was possibly underestimated. Once two AZD1222 doses were given, Spike-specific TCR breadth and depth went up. Spike as a whole was targeted by vaccine-associated CD4 TCRs, dominant at 160-218 and 743-854.

This CDR3 contains 12 residues. Germline V CDR1 and CDR2: SQVTM, ANQGSEA. V lost 1 base, J lost 6 bases, and 7 bases lay in between. As regards this clone: As yet, its antigen is unknown.

Sequencing was performed with immunoSEQ multiplex PCR; in TCRdb, only in-frame clones are kept and a portion is missing. The top ten hold less than 6.5% of the sample, which has 85,000 to 130,000 clones, 93% seen once. The sequence came from an adult in good health. The chain is built from TRBV29-1 and TRBJ2-1; no reliable D call. Sample: peripheral blood, taken on day 0 of AZD1222 vaccination. CDR3 amino acids: CSVEGLINEQFF. CDR3 nucleotide sequence: TGCAGCGTTGAAGGACTGATCAATGAGCAGTTCTTC.